Included here is one T cell receptor beta chain sequence, with context. What it binds is unknown. CDR3 size: 16 residues. Germline V lookup: CDR1 ENHRY, CDR2 SYGVKD. The V segment lost 5 bases and the J segment 0 bases; nucleotides outside the gene matches: 9. TCRdb's table, derived via immunoSEQ multiplex PCR, lists solely in-frame clones and lacks some. The table records some 16,000 clones, around 90% of them present only once. This record belongs to a study of T cells in pancreatic ductal adenocarcinoma. The selected patients with pancreatic ductal adenocarcinoma had surgery but no neoadjuvant therapy. Study-level points and caveats: Tumor samples had fewer productive templates and about 8-fold fewer unique clonotypes than blood.

The material sequenced was PBMCs. The origin of this receptor is a human donor with pancreatic ductal adenocarcinoma. The chain has TRBV10-3 and TRBJ2-7; 8 bases align to TRBD2. CDR3: CAISSGTSRGSYEQYF. The CDR3 bases are TGTGCCATCAGTTCCGGGACTAGTAGGGGCTCCTACGAGCAGTACTTC.